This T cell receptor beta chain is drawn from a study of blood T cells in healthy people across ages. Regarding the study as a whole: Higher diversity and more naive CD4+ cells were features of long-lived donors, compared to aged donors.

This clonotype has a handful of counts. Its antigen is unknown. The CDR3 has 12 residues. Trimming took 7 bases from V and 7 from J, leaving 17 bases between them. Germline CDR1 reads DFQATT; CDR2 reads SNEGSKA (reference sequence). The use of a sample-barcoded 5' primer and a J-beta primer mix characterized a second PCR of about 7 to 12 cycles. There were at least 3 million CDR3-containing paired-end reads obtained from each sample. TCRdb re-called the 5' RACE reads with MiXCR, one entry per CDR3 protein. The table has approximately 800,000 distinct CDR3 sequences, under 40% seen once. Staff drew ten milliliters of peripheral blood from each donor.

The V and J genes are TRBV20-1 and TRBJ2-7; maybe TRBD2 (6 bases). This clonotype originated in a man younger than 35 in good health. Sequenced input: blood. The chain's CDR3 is CSVLARRDEQYF. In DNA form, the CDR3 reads TGCAGTGTTCTAGCGCGCAGGGATGAGCAGTACTTC.